This TCR beta chain is drawn from a study of identical twins. Study-wide points: Beta out-of-frame twin sharing showed a weaker excess. Whereas memory repertoires showed no such difference, abundant cord blood beta clonotypes carried fewer insertions.

Unique molecular identifiers were present on cDNA, and template switching added a universal primer site. TCRdb re-derived calls from the 5' RACE reads in MiXCR, one entry per CDR3 protein. The sample records roughly 290,000 distinct CDR3 sequences, roughly 9.7% being singletons. As concerns this clonotype: What it binds is not known.

Another study also made use of these data, one on yellow fever vaccine responses in identical twins.

The material sequenced was CD8+ T cells sorted from blood. The TCR originated in a woman between 18 and 29 years old in good health.

As DNA, the CDR3 is TGTAACGCTGGCTCCGAGCAGTACTTC. Translated: CNAGSEQYF. This chain joins TRBV27 and TRBJ2-7; the D is unclear. The CDR3 is 9 amino acids. Germline V lookup: CDR1 MNHEY, CDR2 SMNVEV (reference sequence).